These 14 T cell receptor beta chains were sequenced from one sample in a study of control samples from healthy donors and cancer patients. TCRdb's table, derived via immunoSEQ multiplex PCR, lists solely in-frame clones and lacks some. The data hold 40,000 to 50,000 clones, with roughly 94% observed a single time. The specimen sequenced was blood. These receptors originate from a man in his sixties in good health.

In this sample, this clone turned up once. The chain joins TRBV11-3 to TRBJ2-7; 7 bases are a match to TRBD1. V shed 1 base, J shed 2 bases, and the junction held 2 bases outside the gene matches. Per the germline V gene, CDR1 is SGHNT and CDR2 is YENEEA. The CDR3 sequence is 14 residues long. CDR3 loop: CASSLGGGAYEQYF. CDR3 sequence (DNA): TGTGCCAGCAGCTTAGGAGGGGGCGCCTACGAGCAGTACTTC.

This sequence joins TRBV2 and TRBJ1-1, with no clear D. V dropped 5 bases and J dropped 1 base, with 8 bases sitting between them. This CDR3 region has 13 residues. Per the germline V gene, CDR1 is SNHLY and CDR2 is FYNNEI. In DNA form, the CDR3 reads TGTGCCAGCAGTCGATCCCCGAACACTGAAGCTTTCTTT. This translates into CASSRSPNTEAFF.

The CDR3 DNA reads as TGTGCCATCAGTGAGTCGGACAGGGAGGGCACCGGGGAGCTGTTTTTT. Translation: CAISESDREGTGELFF. The chain is built from TRBV10-3 and TRBJ2-2; TRBD1 might be the D (8 bases). Trimming took off 0 bases at V and 4 bases at J, with 12 bases between the two ends. This CDR3 region has 16 residues. Germline V gene lookup returns CDR1 ENHRY and CDR2 SYGVKD.

As to this clone: Other DNA sequences in the sample encode the same CDR3. This rearrangement joins TRBV3-1 (or the pseudogene TRBV3-2) to TRBJ2-7, with 10 bases lining up with TRBD2. CDR1 LGHDT and CDR2 YNNKEL come from the germline V gene (reference sequence). The V gene end was trimmed by 7 bases and the J gene end by 5 bases; junction bases not matched to a gene: 8. The length of the CDR3 is 14 residues. The CDR3 sequence: CASKVGLAGDEQYF. CDR3 DNA sequence: TGTGCCAGCAAAGTCGGGCTAGCGGGAGACGAGCAGTACTTC.

This chain joins TRBV9 and TRBJ2-5, with no clear D. Trimming stripped 4 bases from V and 0 bases from J, with 10 bases between. CDR3 size: 14 residues. Per germline, CDR1 SGDLS and CDR2 YYNGEE. The CDR3 sequence: CASSSESDQETQYF. The CDR3 nucleotides are TGTGCCAGCAGCTCGGAATCAGACCAAGAGACCCAGTACTTC.

DNA of the CDR3: TGTGCCAGCTCCCGTCTGTTCGACTCTGGAAACACCATATATTTT. It translates to CASSRLFDSGNTIYF. V usage is TRBV6-5 and J usage is TRBJ1-3; unclear D gene. Germline CDR1 and CDR2: MNHEY and SVGAGI. V shed 8 bases and J shed 0 bases, with 14 bases lying between them. CDR3 length equals 15 residues.

Remarks on this clone: Germline is not matched at one junction end, which may reflect a read error. The chain has TRBV7-7 and TRBJ2-5; D gene uncertain. This CDR3 region has 15 residues. Germline-derived CDR1 and CDR2 are SSHAT and FNYEAQ (reference sequence). The CDR3 DNA reads TGTGCTAGCAGCTTGGCCCCGGATGGGAAAGAGACCCAGTACTTC. Protein sequence: CASSLAPDGKETQYF.

The rearrangement joins TRBV5-6 to TRBJ2-3, with D perhaps assigned TRBD1 or TRBD2 (5 bases each). Trimming shortened V by 4 bases and J by 11 bases, and 17 bases separated the two germline ends. The CDR3 is 13 amino acids. Germline CDR1 and CDR2: SGHDT and YYEEEE. In DNA, the CDR3 is TGTGCCAGCAGCCTGGGACCGGGTGGGATGCAGTATTTT. This codes for CASSLGPGGMQYF.

This chain links TRBV6-6 with TRBJ2-2, with unresolved D. The CDR3 runs to 11 residues. Per germline, CDR1 MNHNY and CDR2 SVGAGI (reference sequence). The ends were cut back, 4 bases at V and 4 bases at J, with 1 base in the middle. The CDR3 sequence is CASSSTGELFF. The CDR3 nucleotides are TGTGCCAGCAGTTCCACCGGGGAGCTGTTTTTT.

The V gene is TRBV29-1, the J gene TRBJ1-2; D remains ambiguous. With 4 bases removed from V and 5 bases from J, the gap between germline ends came to 8 bases. Germline V CDR1 and CDR2: SQVTM, ANQGSEA. The CDR3 contains 11 residues. The CDR3 DNA reads TGCAGCGTTGTCAACACTTATGGCTACACCTTC. Its protein is CSVVNTYGYTF.

This sequence joins TRBV6-5 and TRBJ2-2; D uncertain. The CDR3 extends over 13 amino acids. Trimming took 4 bases from V and 13 from J, leaving 16 bases between them. Per the germline V gene, CDR1 is MNHEY and CDR2 is SVGAGI. The CDR3 DNA reads TGTGCCAGCAGTTCGGCGGAAACCACCAGGCTGTTTTTT. Residues: CASSSAETTRLFF.

This chain links TRBV6-2 or TRBV6-3 with TRBJ2-1, with a tentative D call TRBD1 (5 bases). The CDR3 is 16 residues long. The V end was cut by 1 base, the J end by 9 bases, with 19 bases between. Germline V gene lookup returns CDR1 MNHEY and CDR2 SVGEGT. CDR3 protein: CASSYFPGKPTSEQFF. The CDR3 DNA follows: TGTGCCAGCAGTTACTTCCCAGGGAAACCAACCAGTGAGCAGTTCTTC.

In DNA, the CDR3 is TGTGCCAGCAGCCAAGGATTATACGCCCGCGGGACCTACAATGAGCAGTTCTTC. Translated, it gives CASSQGLYARGTYNEQFF. The genes are TRBV3-1 (or the pseudogene TRBV3-2) and TRBJ2-1; tentatively, D is TRBD2 (6 bases). The V end was cut by 1 base, the J end by 2 bases, with 18 bases between. The V gene's germline CDR1 is LGHDT and CDR2 YNNKEL (reference sequence). The CDR3 loop spans 18 amino acids.

The chain carries TRBV7-9 and TRBJ1-2, with a possible D match to TRBD1 (5 bases). V shed 2 bases and J shed 0 bases, with 10 bases lying between them. The CDR3 has 15 amino acids. Germline values: CDR1 SEHNR, CDR2 FQNEAQ (reference sequence). The DNA of the CDR3 is TGTGCCAGCAGCTTAACTCTGACAGCTAACTATGGCTACACCTTC. It codes for CASSLTLTANYGYTF. Combining the CDR3 with reference TRBV7-9 and TRBJ1-2 gives the whole variable domain DTGVSQNPRHKITKRGQNVTFRCDPISEHNRLYWYRQTLGQGPEFLTYFQNEAQLEKSRLLSDRFSAERPKGSFSTLEIQRTEQGDSAMYLCASSLTLTANYGYTFGSGTRLTVV.